This T cell receptor beta chain was sequenced in a study of CD8+ T cells in alopecia areata. The overall study: It was oral tofacitinib, at 5 to 10 mg twice daily, that treated patients received. Patients remained on tofacitinib for 6 to 18 months and then went 6 months without it.

RNA was extracted and reverse transcribed into cDNA as the sequencing template. Repertoires were generated with immunoSEQ multiplex PCR, while TCRdb's copy carries only in-frame clones and drops some. The sample shows under 250,000 clones, around 62% of them seen only once. Losses at the gene ends were 3 bases for V and 6 bases for J; bases not matched to a gene: 12. Germline CDR1 GTSNPN, CDR2 SVGIG (reference sequence). This CDR3 spans 16 amino acids. From alopecia areata patients, lesional scalp punch biopsies and peripheral blood were collected. This sequence originates from a human donor with alopecia areata. The V gene is TRBV30, the J gene TRBJ2-7, with 12 bases that match TRBD2. The sequenced sample was CD4+ T cells sorted from blood, obtained at week 0. CDR3 in DNA: TGTGCCTGGAGGTACCGTACTAGCGGGAGGCAAGGCGAGCAGTACTTC. Translated: CAWRYRTSGRQGEQYF.